This T cell receptor (beta chain) stems from a study of blood T cell repertoires in COVID-19. Study-level background: The study drew acute and convalescent COVID-19 samples from the United States, Italy and Spain.

CDR3 length: 16 residues. The V and J ends lost 4 bases and 0 bases respectively, with 14 bases between them. Germline V gives CDR1 SGHVS, CDR2 FNYEAQ. Here immunoSEQ multiplex PCR was the method, and the copy in TCRdb shows in-frame clones only, minus some. The sample lists fewer than 120,000 clones; approximately 90% were seen once. The rearrangement joins TRBV7-6 to TRBJ2-3; D not certain. The source is a woman in her 50s with acute or convalescent COVID-19. What was sequenced was peripheral blood. CDR3 in amino acids: CASSSAVELSTDTQYF. The DNA for the CDR3 is TGTGCCAGCAGCTCCGCAGTGGAGCTTAGCACAGATACGCAGTATTTT.